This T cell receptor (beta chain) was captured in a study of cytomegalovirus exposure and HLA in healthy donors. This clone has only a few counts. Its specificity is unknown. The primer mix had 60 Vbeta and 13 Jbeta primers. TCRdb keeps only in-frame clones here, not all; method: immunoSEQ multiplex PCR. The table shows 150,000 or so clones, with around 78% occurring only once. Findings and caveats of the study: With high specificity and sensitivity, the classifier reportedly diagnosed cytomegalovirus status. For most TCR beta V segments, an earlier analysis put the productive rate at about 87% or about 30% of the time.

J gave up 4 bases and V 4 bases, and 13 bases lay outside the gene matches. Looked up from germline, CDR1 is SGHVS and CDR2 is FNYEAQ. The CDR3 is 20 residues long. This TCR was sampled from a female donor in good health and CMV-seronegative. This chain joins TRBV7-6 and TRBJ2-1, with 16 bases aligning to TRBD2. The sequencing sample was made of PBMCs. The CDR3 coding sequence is TGTGCCAGCAGCTCGACTTTAGGGACTAGCGGGAGGGCCCCATACAATGAGCAGTTCTTC. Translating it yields CASSSTLGTSGRAPYNEQFF. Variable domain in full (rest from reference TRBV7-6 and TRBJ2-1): GAGVSQSPRYKVTKRGQDVALRCDPISGHVSLYWYRQALGQGPEFLTYFNYEAQQDKSGLPNDRFSAERPEGSISTLTIQRTEQRDSAMYRCASSSTLGTSGRAPYNEQFFGPGTRLTVL.